The 31 T cell receptor beta chains given below trace back to one sample, sequenced in a study of T cell responses to AZD1222 COVID-19 vaccine. Generated by immunoSEQ multiplex PCR, the TCRdb table keeps only in-frame clones and is missing some. The sample lists about 25,000 clones, about nine tenths seen once, with roughly 30% in the top ten. The sample here was peripheral blood, taken 28 days after the second AZD1222 dose. Source of these receptors: an adult who received the AZD1222 COVID-19 vaccine.

The chain uses TRBV28 and TRBJ2-2; unclear D gene. Trimming cost V 5 bases and J 4 bases, with 11 bases left between them. The CDR3 length is 14 residues. Germline V lookup: CDR1 MDHEN, CDR2 SYDVKM. The CDR3 is CASSPGQLTGELFF. In DNA, the CDR3 is TGTGCCAGCAGTCCCGGCCAACTCACCGGGGAGCTGTTTTTT. Together with reference TRBV28 and TRBJ2-2, the CDR3 gives the full variable domain: DVKVTQSSRYLVKRTGEKVFLECVQDMDHENMFWYRQDPGLGLRLIYFSYDVKMKEKGDIPEGYSVSREKKERFSLILESASTNQTSMYLCASSPGQLTGELFFGEGSRLTVL.

This chain joins TRBV7-9 and TRBJ1-3; D unresolved. The CDR3 sequence is 14 residues long. V was clipped by 1 base and J by 9 bases, with 13 bases between them. The V gene's germline CDR1 is SEHNR and CDR2 FQNEAQ (reference sequence). Written as DNA, the CDR3 is TGTGCCAGCAGCTTAGATTCCCAAGGGCCCACCATATATTTT. Translation gives CASSLDSQGPTIYF. The full variable domain, completed using reference TRBV7-9 and TRBJ1-3, is DTGVSQNPRHKITKRGQNVTFRCDPISEHNRLYWYRQTLGQGPEFLTYFQNEAQLEKSRLLSDRFSAERPKGSFSTLEIQRTEQGDSAMYLCASSLDSQGPTIYFGEGSWLTVV.

The chain carries TRBV19 and TRBJ2-7; 9 bases line up with TRBD2. The CDR3 spans 17 residues. V was pared by 5 bases and J by 0 bases, with 11 bases of the junction left unmatched. CDR1 and CDR2 from the germline V gene are LNHDA and SQIVND (reference sequence). The CDR3 spells CASSHSGLAGNSYEQYF. Written as DNA, the CDR3 is TGTGCCAGTAGTCATAGTGGGCTAGCGGGGAACTCCTACGAGCAGTACTTC.

J is TRBJ2-1 and V is TRBV5-1, with TRBD2 as a possible D gene (6 bases). CDR3 length equals 12 residues. Trimming took off 2 bases at V and 8 bases at J, with 8 bases between the two ends. Germline-derived CDR1 and CDR2 are SGHRS and YFSETQ. The CDR3 spells CASSFLAHEQFF. DNA for the CDR3: TGCGCCAGCAGCTTCCTAGCGCATGAGCAGTTCTTC. Complete variable domain (other parts from reference TRBV5-1 and TRBJ2-1): KAGVTQTPRYLIKTRGQQVTLSCSPISGHRSVSWYQQTPGQGLQFLFEYFSETQRNKGNFPGRFSGRQFSNSRSEMNVSTLELGDSALYLCASSFLAHEQFFGPGTRLTVL.

This chain uses TRBV19 with TRBJ2-7, with a tentative D call TRBD2 (6 bases). V was cut by 4 bases and J by 5 bases, with 15 bases left in between. The CDR3 has 14 residues. CDR1 LNHDA and CDR2 SQIVND come from the germline V gene (reference sequence). The CDR3 spells CASSTYGRSDEQYF. The CDR3 DNA is TGTGCCAGTAGTACCTACGGGAGAAGTGACGAGCAGTACTTC.

The CDR3 protein is CASSTYRGGNTDTQYF. CDR3 in DNA: TGTGCCAGCAGCACCTATAGGGGGGGGAACACAGATACGCAGTATTTT. The chain joins TRBV11-2 to TRBJ2-3; the D gene is possibly TRBD2 (7 bases). CDR1 and CDR2 (germline): SGHAT, FQNNGV. This CDR3 comprises 16 residues. The V end lost 5 bases, the J end lost 2 bases, and 17 bases lay between the germline ends. Looking up the rest from reference TRBV11-2 and TRBJ2-3 gives the full variable domain: EAGVAQSPRYKIIEKRQSVAFWCNPISGHATLYWYQQILGQGPKLLIQFQNNGVVDDSQLPKDRFSAERLKGVDSTLKIQPAKLEDSAVYLCASSTYRGGNTDTQYFGPGTRLTVL.

The chain links TRBV7-6 to TRBJ2-2, with 8 bases matching TRBD2. The CDR3 runs to 16 residues. Trimming at V came to 5 bases and at J to 0 bases, leaving 5 bases not matched to a gene. CDR1 SGHVS and CDR2 FNYEAQ come from the germline V gene. CDR3 coding DNA: TGTGCCAGCAGCCAAACTAGCGGCTCGAACACCGGGGAGCTGTTTTTT. Translating it yields CASSQTSGSNTGELFF.

The CDR3 nucleotides are TGTGCCAGCAAGCGCGGGAATCAGCCCCAGCATTTT. Amino acids: CASKRGNQPQHF. The chain carries TRBV6-5 and TRBJ1-5, with D hard to call. The CDR3 contains 12 residues. V was trimmed by 7 bases and J by 4 bases, leaving 8 bases between them. Germline V gives CDR1 MNHEY, CDR2 SVGAGI.

This chain connects TRBV19 to TRBJ2-5, with 8 bases matching TRBD2. The CDR3 loop spans 14 amino acids. Germline V lookup: CDR1 LNHDA, CDR2 SQIVND (reference sequence). Trimming took 1 base from V and 6 from J; bases not matched to a gene: 4. The CDR3 sequence is CASSIAGGRKTQYF. The CDR3 coding sequence is TGTGCCAGTAGTATAGCGGGAGGGCGAAAGACCCAGTACTTC. Full variable domain (missing parts from reference TRBV19 and TRBJ2-5): DGGITQSPKYLFRKEGQNVTLSCEQNLNHDAMYWYRQDPGQGLRLIYYSQIVNDFQKGDIAEGYSVSREKKESFPLTVTSAQKNPTAFYLCASSIAGGRKTQYFGPGTRLLVL.

In its sample, this clone was seen a few times. The chain has TRBV7-9 and TRBJ2-1, with 11 bases fitting TRBD1. With 5 bases clipped from V and 2 bases from J, the junction kept 5 bases outside the gene matches. The CDR3 extends over 16 amino acids. Germline loops: CDR1 SEHNR, CDR2 FQNEAQ (reference sequence). The CDR3 DNA reads TGTGCCAGCAGCCCATGGACAGGGGGCCCCTACAATGAGCAGTTCTTC. Amino acid sequence: CASSPWTGGPYNEQFF.

This sequence joins TRBV9 and TRBJ1-1; D gene unclear. This CDR3 is built from 13 residues. The V end was cut by 0 bases, the J end by 2 bases, with 5 bases between. Looked up from germline, CDR1 is SGDLS and CDR2 is YYNGEE. CDR3 DNA sequence: TGTGCCAGCAGCGTAGCGGGTAACACTGAAGCTTTCTTT. This codes for CASSVAGNTEAFF.

The chain is built from TRBV2 and TRBJ1-2, with TRBD1 as a possible D gene (5 bases). Germline values: CDR1 SNHLY, CDR2 FYNNEI. With 1 base removed from V and 5 bases from J, the gap between germline ends came to 11 bases. The CDR3 has 14 amino acids. CDR3 amino acids: CASSEVGLIYGYTF. The CDR3, as DNA: TGTGCCAGCAGTGAAGTGGGACTGATATATGGCTACACCTTC.

The V gene is TRBV5-1, the J gene TRBJ1-2; D not resolved. The CDR3 is 14 amino acids. Trimming stripped 0 bases from V and 1 base from J, with 7 bases between. Germline lookup yields CDR1 SGHRS and CDR2 YFSETQ. The DNA of the CDR3 is TGCGCCAGCAGCTTGGACGGCAATAACTATGGCTACACCTTC. Amino acid sequence: CASSLDGNNYGYTF.

The rearrangement links TRBV5-5 to TRBJ2-7, with D unclear. The CDR3 consists of 15 residues. The ends were cut back, 1 base at V and 2 bases at J, with 13 bases in the middle. Germline CDR1 reads SGHKS; CDR2 reads YYEKEE (reference sequence). CDR3 sequence reads: CASSLFATPPYEQYF. The CDR3 coding sequence is TGTGCCAGCAGCTTGTTTGCGACCCCTCCCTACGAGCAGTACTTC.

This chain links TRBV6-2 or TRBV6-3 with TRBJ2-1; TRBD2 aligns across 11 bases. Looked up from germline, CDR1 is MNHEY and CDR2 is SVGEGT. V lost 4 bases, J lost 4 bases, and 6 bases stayed unmatched. This CDR3 is built from 16 residues. The CDR3 nucleotides are TGTGCCAGCAGTTTAAGAATAGCGGGAGGGTACAATGAGCAGTTCTTC. Its translation: CASSLRIAGGYNEQFF.

The V call is TRBV28, the J call TRBJ2-2; 12 bases agree with TRBD2. Germline loops: CDR1 MDHEN, CDR2 SYDVKM. Losses at the gene ends were 10 bases for V and 8 bases for J; bases not matched to a gene: 8. The length of the CDR3 is 14 residues. The CDR3 reads CATRRLAGVGELFF. The CDR3 DNA reads as TGTGCCACTAGGAGACTAGCGGGAGTTGGGGAGCTGTTTTTT.

This clone appeared a single time. The rearrangement links TRBV14 to TRBJ1-1, with 7 bases fitting TRBD1. This CDR3 is 13 amino acids long. V lost 3 bases to trimming and J lost 6 bases; unmatched junction nucleotides: 4. Germline V CDR1 and CDR2: SGHDN, FVKESK. The DNA of the CDR3 is TGTGCCAGCAGCCATACAGGGGCGGCTGAAGCTTTCTTT. Translation gives CASSHTGAAEAFF.

The CDR3 is CASSLLGGNYGYTF. The CDR3 DNA is TGTGCCAGCAGCTTATTGGGCGGTAACTATGGCTACACCTTC. The chain links TRBV11-2 to TRBJ1-2; D uncertain. The germline gives CDR1 SGHAT, CDR2 FQNNGV. This CDR3 is 14 amino acids long. Trimming took off 2 bases at V and 1 base at J, with 8 bases between the two ends.

The V gene is TRBV18, the J gene TRBJ1-1; D not resolved. The length of the CDR3 is 13 residues. Trimming left V 5 bases short and J 1 base short, with 8 bases between. CDR1 is KGHSH and CDR2 is LQKENI in the germline V gene. The CDR3: CASSSTQNTEAFF. The CDR3 DNA reads TGTGCCAGCTCATCAACACAGAACACTGAAGCTTTCTTT.

The chain is built from TRBV7-2 and TRBJ2-5; 10 bases align to TRBD2. V lost 2 bases, J lost 2 bases, and 8 bases stayed unmatched. CDR1 SGHTA and CDR2 FQGNSA come from the germline V gene. The CDR3 length is 17 residues. The CDR3 here is CASSLMASGSEQETQYF. The CDR3 DNA follows: TGTGCCAGCAGCTTAATGGCTAGCGGGAGTGAACAAGAGACCCAGTACTTC. Filled out from reference TRBV7-2 and TRBJ2-5, the complete variable domain reads GAGVSQSPSNKVTEKGKDVELRCDPISGHTALYWYRQSLGQGLEFLIYFQGNSAPDKSGLPSDRFSAERTGGSVSTLTIQRTQQEDSAVYLCASSLMASGSEQETQYFGPGTRLLVL.

This chain connects TRBV4-1 to TRBJ2-1, with 7 bases lining up with TRBD1. The J segment lost 6 bases and the V segment lost 1 base, leaving 3 bases of the junction unmatched. Germline lookup yields CDR1 MGHRA and CDR2 YSYEKL. The CDR3 covers 14 residues. The CDR3: CASSQAGGLNEQFF. DNA for the CDR3: TGCGCCAGCAGCCAAGCAGGGGGTCTCAATGAGCAGTTCTTC.

In DNA form, the CDR3 reads TGTGCCAGCAGCCGGAGCGGGAGGCAGATCAATGAGCAGTTCTTC. This translates into CASSRSGRQINEQFF. V usage is TRBV9 and J usage is TRBJ2-1, with 9 bases lining up with TRBD2. The germline V gene encodes CDR1 SGDLS and CDR2 YYNGEE. This CDR3 has 15 residues. With 4 bases clipped from V and 6 bases from J, the junction kept 8 bases outside the gene matches.

The chain employs TRBV28 and TRBJ1-1; perhaps TRBD1 as D (6 bases). Germline lookup yields CDR1 MDHEN and CDR2 SYDVKM. CDR3 length equals 12 residues. V shed 1 base and J shed 7 bases, with 7 bases lying between them. The CDR3: CASSLSRGEAFF. In DNA, the CDR3 is TGTGCCAGCAGTTTATCCAGGGGTGAAGCTTTCTTT.

The chain employs TRBV29-1 and TRBJ2-3, with D perhaps TRBD2 (6 bases). Trimming stripped 1 base from V and 4 bases from J, with 18 bases between. The CDR3 length is 16 residues. CDR1 is SQVTM and CDR2 is ANQGSEA in the germline V gene. CDR3 residues: CSVEGNFRGSADTQYF. CDR3 coding DNA: TGCAGCGTTGAAGGTAACTTTCGGGGGAGCGCAGATACGCAGTATTTT.

This sequence joins TRBV3-1 (or the pseudogene TRBV3-2) and TRBJ1-6; TRBD1 matches at 7 bases. Germline V gene lookup returns CDR1 LGHDT and CDR2 YNNKEL (reference sequence). The CDR3 is 14 amino acids. The V and J ends lost 3 bases and 6 bases, in that order; junction bases with no gene match: 2. In DNA form, the CDR3 reads TGTGCCAGCAGCCAGGGACAGTCTAATTCACCCCTCCACTTT. Protein: CASSQGQSNSPLHF.

The sample holds a few counts of this clone. This rearrangement joins TRBV5-6 to TRBJ2-1; TRBD1 matches at 7 bases. Trimming at V came to 2 bases and at J to 4 bases, leaving 6 bases not matched to a gene. Germline V gene sequence: CDR1 SGHDT, CDR2 YYEEEE. The CDR3 totals 15 residues. The CDR3 loop reads CASSLGDRAYNEQFF. In nucleotides, the CDR3 is TGTGCCAGCAGCTTAGGGGACAGAGCATACAATGAGCAGTTCTTC.

This rearrangement joins TRBV5-4 to TRBJ1-3; unclear D gene. V was shortened by 0 bases and J by 3 bases, with 10 bases between the two germline ends. The CDR3 has 15 amino acids. Germline V CDR1 and CDR2: SGHNT, YYREEE (reference sequence). CDR3 DNA sequence: TGTGCCAGCAGCTTGGATGGCGTCCGTGGAAACACCATATATTTT. Residues: CASSLDGVRGNTIYF.

V is TRBV11-2 and J is TRBJ1-4; TRBD1 aligns across 9 bases. In germline, CDR1 is SGHAT, CDR2 FQNNGV. The length of the CDR3 is 15 residues. Trimming removed 1 base from V and 8 bases from J; junction bases left unmatched: 5. CDR3 sequence reads: CASSLAGQGGEKLFF. In DNA, the CDR3 is TGTGCCAGCAGCTTAGCGGGACAGGGAGGCGAAAAACTGTTTTTT.

CDR3 in amino acids: CATLGQMNTEAFF. DNA of the CDR3: TGTGCCACCCTAGGGCAGATGAACACTGAAGCTTTCTTT. The chain is built from TRBV12-3 or TRBV12-4 and TRBJ1-1; no clear D. The CDR3 sequence is 13 residues long. V shed 10 bases and J shed 0 bases, with 12 bases lying between them.

The rearrangement joins TRBV5-6 to TRBJ2-1; tentatively, D is TRBD2 (6 bases). With 2 bases removed from V and 10 bases from J, the gap between germline ends came to 13 bases. Germline V gene sequence: CDR1 SGHDT, CDR2 YYEEEE. The CDR3 contains 13 residues. CDR3 residues: CASSFRLEGEQFF. The CDR3 region has the DNA TGTGCCAGCAGCTTTCGCTTGGAGGGCGAGCAGTTCTTC.

V usage is TRBV7-9 and J usage is TRBJ2-1; 11 bases are shared with TRBD2. The length of the CDR3 is 15 residues. CDR1 SEHNR and CDR2 FQNEAQ come from the germline V gene (reference sequence). V lost 3 bases, J lost 7 bases, and 5 bases stayed unmatched. The CDR3 region has the DNA TGTGCCAGCAGCTTCACACTAGCGGGAGTTAATGAGCAGTTCTTC. It encodes CASSFTLAGVNEQFF.